This paragraph reports one T cell receptor (beta chain). Its antigen remains undetermined. Per-base qualities were not stored, and no clone one base away is much larger. TCR CDR3 regions were amplified from genomic DNA by multiplex PCR using the deep immunoSEQ assay. Extracted genomic DNA from each cell subset was distributed evenly across all wells of several immunoSEQ 96-well plates, and each plate was treated as a replicate. For sorted subsets, around 200 ng genomic DNA, equal to 25,000 to 35,000 T cell genomes, was loaded into each replicate PCR. Purified libraries were measured with a Qubit 3.0 fluorometer, size-checked on a Bioanalyzer 2100, and measured again with the KAPA Library Quantification kit. Every immunoSEQ 96-well plate was sequenced on a dedicated single-read 150-cycle Illumina NextSeq 550 flow cell. Processing in the source paper ran as follows. The immunoSEQ output contained only junctional sequences without quality scores, so filtering could not match that applied to full-length reads. Sequences were annotated with PyIR, a Python wrapper for IgBLAST v1.9, using IMGT germline references to assign V/J genes and CDR3. Any read was removed if the V/J assignment was weak (E-value above 1e-6), the CDR3 was missing, or the read contained stop codons, out-of-frame junctions, or ambiguous translated residues. V3J clonotypes were defined as sequences sharing an identical inferred V gene, J gene, and CDR3 amino acid sequence. To compute the percentage overlap between repertoires, the number of shared unique clonotypes was divided by the size of the smaller repertoire. Three approaches were used to assess repertoire richness: RTK rarefaction, the Chao1 estimator, and Recon v2.1 estimates of unobserved clonotypes. Generation probabilities were computed with OLGA for all TCRbeta clonotypes obtained by the gDNA method from a handful of donors. TCRdb obtained this table from immuneACCESS and retained in-frame rearrangements with V and J assigned. These tables miss some clones; where compared with another copy, unresolved V genes account for less than half of the shortfall, and the remainder is unexplained. Clone size and the V and J calls come from that table; the DNA yielded D and trimming. The sample table contains approximately 2.5 million clones; only one count was recorded for approximately 93% of them. The top ten clonotypes cover 0.36% of the sample.

The record originates from a study of shared clonotypes between healthy human individuals (TCRdb year 2020). For the study in its entirety: A couple of women and three men aged 18 to 49 years were included in the cohort. For each donor, CD4 naive and CD4 memory were each given three plates, CD8 naive was given two plates, and CD8 memory was given one plate. To estimate repertoire size and how much clonotype sharing occurs between individuals, the study deeply sequenced the blood TCR repertoires of roughly 5 healthy adults. To increase sequencing depth and limit assay-specific biases, TCR repertoire library preparation and sequencing were carried out by different laboratories using diverse techniques. Leukapheresis yielded between about 0.9 and 9 billion PBMCs per donor.

Overall study outcomes, separate from this receptor: Sampling was limited to blood, and TCR repertoires in tissue likely differ from TCR repertoires in blood. Naive subsets generally had larger estimated clonotype richness than memory subsets. Approximately 5% of naive CD4, approximately 3.7% of naive CD8, around 2.3% of memory CD4, and 0.35% to 0.4% of memory CD8 clonotypes were shared across a few donors. Compared with non-shared clonotypes, clonotypes shared by all four sorted-subset donors had higher generation probabilities. Because the study included only a small number of donors, the genetic and exposure-history diversity represented was limited. Pairwise subsampling led to the expectation that sequencing depth would affect the degree of clonotype sharing among donors. Even with the large sequencing depth, rarefaction of the sorted-subset datasets indicated that sequencing was incomplete.

Healthy HIV-negative adults with no recently reported acute infections or vaccinations were included as donors. All donors were Caucasian adults living in Nashville, Tennessee, USA. CD4+ T cells were enriched by magnetic negative selection, after which naive cells were positively selected on CD45RA and the negative fraction was taken as the memory subset. Blood was obtained by leukapheresis, after which PBMCs were separated by Ficoll-Histopaque density gradient centrifugation and cryopreserved in liquid nitrogen vapor phase. Purity and quantity of every magnetically sorted T cell population were checked by analytical flow cytometry. Genomic DNA was isolated from every sorted fraction and measured by UV absorbance on a Nanodrop 2000c. The CDR3 holds 13 amino acids from the cysteine to the phenylalanine. The entry retains the CDR3 DNA only, 39 bases that are in frame from base 1. Compared with germline, V lacks 0 bases and J lacks 6 bases; bases without a gene match: 3. CDR1 SGDLS and CDR2 YYNGEE were looked up in the germline V gene.

The V and J genes are TRBV9 and TRBJ2-7; a stretch of 7 junction bases matches TRBD2. This receptor was identified in a man aged 18 to 35 in good health. Some clones in this sample may be carry-over from other donors' samples. The source material was naive CD4+ T cells from PBMCs. The cell subset or site label on this specimen signifies: CD45RA+ positively selected. CDR3 loop: CASSVDGRFEQYF. The nucleotide sequence reads TGTGCCAGCAGCGTAGACGGGAGGTTCGAGCAGTACTTC.